This T cell receptor beta chain derives from a study of radiotherapy plus CTLA-4 blockade in lung cancer (dated by TCRdb to about 2018). Regarding the research as a whole: Objective responses were observed in more than 15% of enrolled patients, and disease control was achieved in 25% to 35%.

Beyond this particular receptor, the publication reports: The strongest predictors of response, as reported, were early dynamic changes in blood T cell clones along with a rise in serum interferon-beta after radiation. After treatment with radiotherapy and ipilimumab, TCR clones that originated in tumors expanded in peripheral blood.

The study tested focal radiation therapy combined with CTLA-4 blockade (ipilimumab) in patients with chemo-refractory metastatic non-small-cell lung cancer. This clone has just one count. It has no known antigen specificity. The input lacks base qualities; no much larger clone sits a single base away. CDR3 length: 14 amino acids, cysteine to phenylalanine. Only the CDR3 region is kept as DNA, spanning 42 bases read in frame from base 1. CDR1 and CDR2 are drawn from the germline V gene: SGDLS, YYNGEE. V is reduced by 0 bases and J by 7 bases, leaving a spacing of 14 bases between them. Library preparation was by the immunoSEQ multiplex PCR assay. Drawn from immuneACCESS, this table holds only the in-frame rearrangements with V and J called that TCRdb kept. Clones are partly lost; checked studies trace under half to an unresolved V gene and leave the rest unexplained. This sample has 45,000 or so clones in its table, and 73% of those were observed once. The top ten clonotypes cover roughly 3.5% of the sample.

Rearrangement joined TRBV9 to TRBJ2-7; the D gene cannot be resolved reliably. This sequence was found in a human donor with non-small cell lung cancer who had a complete response to radiotherapy plus ipilimumab. The specimen was peripheral blood, collected from a patient treated with radiotherapy plus ipilimumab. The DNA is TGTGCCAGCAGCGTAGCCCCCTCTTGGGCAGAGCAGTACTTC. Its coded protein is CASSVAPSWAEQYF.